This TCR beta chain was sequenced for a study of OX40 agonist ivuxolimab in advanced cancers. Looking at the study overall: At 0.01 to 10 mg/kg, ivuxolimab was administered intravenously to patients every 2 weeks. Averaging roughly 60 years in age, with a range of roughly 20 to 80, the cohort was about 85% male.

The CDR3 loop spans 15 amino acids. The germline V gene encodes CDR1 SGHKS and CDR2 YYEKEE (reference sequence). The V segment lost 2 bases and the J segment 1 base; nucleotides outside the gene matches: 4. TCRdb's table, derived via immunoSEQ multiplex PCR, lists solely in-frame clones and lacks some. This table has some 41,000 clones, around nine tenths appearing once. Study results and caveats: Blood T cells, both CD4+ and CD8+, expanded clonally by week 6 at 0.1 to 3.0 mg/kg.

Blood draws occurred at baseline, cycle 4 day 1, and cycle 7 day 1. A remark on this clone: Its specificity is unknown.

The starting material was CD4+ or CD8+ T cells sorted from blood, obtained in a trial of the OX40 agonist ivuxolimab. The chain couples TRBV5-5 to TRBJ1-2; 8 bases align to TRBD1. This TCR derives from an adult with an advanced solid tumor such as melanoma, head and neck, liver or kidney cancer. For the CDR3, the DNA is TGTGCCAGCAGCTTTAGGACAGGGAGTAACTATGGCTACACCTTC. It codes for CASSFRTGSNYGYTF. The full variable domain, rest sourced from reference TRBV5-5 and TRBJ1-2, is DAGVTQSPTHLIKTRGQQVTLRCSPISGHKSVSWYQQVLGQGPQFIFQYYEKEERGRGNFPDRFSARQFPNYSSELNVNALLLGDSALYLCASSFRTGSNYGYTFGSGTRLTVV.